Given below is one TCR beta chain in context. No antigen is known for it. The authors sorted CD4+ naive, central memory, regulatory and stem cell-like memory cells via CD45RO/CCR7/CD25/CD127/CD95/CD27. This sample is part of a study of beta chain features in type 1 diabetes. Study-wide background: On cell yields, gender and age, patients and healthy donors were similar. General study findings and limits: All four CD4+ subsets from Type 1 diabetes patients carried moderately but significantly shorter TCRB CDR3s. Unsettled here was the matter of whether HLA type influences TCRB rearrangement.

Every isolated RNA sample was fully reverse transcribed, so sequencing captured expressed TCRB transcripts. Sequencing was performed with immunoSEQ multiplex PCR; in TCRdb, only in-frame clones are kept and a portion is missing. The sample carries 350,000 to 450,000 clones, 11% to 15% recorded once. The receptor was isolated from a man younger than 40 in good health. The sequencing input was naive CD4+ T cells from blood.

The CDR3 reads CASSLALAGSTDTQYF. For the CDR3, the DNA is TGTGCCAGCAGCTTAGCGCTTGCGGGTAGCACAGATACGCAGTATTTT. This chain links TRBV7-9 with TRBJ2-3; perhaps TRBD2 as D (5 bases). This CDR3 is built from 16 residues. Trimming stripped 0 bases from V and 0 bases from J, with 10 bases between. CDR1 SEHNR and CDR2 FQNEAQ come from the germline V gene (reference sequence).